The subject of this entry is one T cell receptor beta chain. This clone is a singleton in its sample. The clone's antigen remains unknown. Base qualities are not recorded, but no much larger clone differs from it by a single base. The sample originates from a study of memory CD8 T cells in hepatitis C reinfection (dated by TCRdb to 2016 to 2017). Regarding the complete study: Three donors spontaneously resolved two consecutive HCV infections, while two donors cleared a primary infection but became chronically infected after reinfection. A case counted as HCV reinfection when an HCV RNA test came back positive after two negative tests taken at least 60 days apart. Samples from before reinfection were taken anywhere from 55 to 20 weeks prior to reinfection being detected. The study tracked the TCR beta repertoire of virus-specific CD8 T cells longitudinally across an HCV reinfection episode in four to six donors. Between the late 2000s and the early 2010s, 5 or 6 reinfection cases with stored pre-reinfection samples were identified. In the reinfection study, participants who had previously resolved an HCV infection were followed up every 3 months. What the work shows at the level of the full study, not this receptor alone: Because only 4 to 6 donors were included, definitive conclusions about public clonotypes linked to secondary clearance could not be reached by the study.

What the time point label conveys for this sample: pre-reinfection, 55 to 20 weeks before reinfection detection. Sorted cells were sequenced directly ex vivo, with no in vitro expansion before TCR sequencing. The donors were people who inject drugs and were enrolled in Canada's Montreal Acute Hepatitis C Cohort Study (HEPCO). As controls, total naive CD8 T cells, sorted as viable CD3+ CD8+ CD45RO-, were obtained from two donors at each of the three reinfection time points. Before sorting, cryopreserved peripheral blood mononuclear cells were thawed and CD8 T cells were purified from those thawed cells. CD8 T cells were enriched by negative selection with the MACS CD8+ T cell Isolation Kit. Cells were sorted on a BD FACSAria II sorter running FACSDiva software, and FlowJo was used to analyze the data. Spanning cysteine to phenylalanine, the CDR3 consists of 13 amino acids. Only the CDR3 region is kept as DNA, spanning 39 bases read in frame from base 1. V sheds 0 bases and J sheds 7 bases, leaving 10 bases between their ends. CDR1 MNHEY and CDR2 SVGAGI are derived from the germline V gene.

Libraries were prepared through the immunoSEQ multiplex PCR assay. Genomic DNA was extracted from the sorted cells, and Adaptive Biotechnologies' automated high-throughput method was used to sequence the TCR beta V, D and J regions. CDR3 regions were amplified with a two-step, bias-controlled multiplex PCR. Amplified TCR beta libraries were sequenced on an Illumina instrument. The paper's data handling went like this. Demultiplexed reads were processed to reduce amplification and sequencing bias, and CDR3 sequences were assigned to gene families using the IMGT database. ImmunoSEQ software version 2.0 was used to analyze repertoire data. Out-of-frame sequences and sequences with stop codons in the CDR3 were removed from clonotype lists. Any clonotype with a frequency under 0.01% was left out, since that frequency corresponded to less than one cell. Richness was calculated by dividing observed richness by input cell number, and evenness was calculated by dividing Shannon entropy by log observed richness. To measure repertoire diversity and how similar the repertoire was between time points, Simpson diversity and Morisita-Horn overlap indices were applied. Clonotypes were categorized as dominant (>1%), sub-dominant (0.5-0.99%), low abundance (0.1-0.49%) or lowest abundance (<0.1%). A germline index was derived by subtracting total nucleotide additions from total CDR3 length and dividing the result by total CDR3 length. TCRdb holds this immuneACCESS table with in-frame rearrangements only. Some clones are missing; in checked studies, unresolved V genes explain under half, and the rest has no known cause. V and J calls and clone size follow that table, whereas D and trimming were derived from the DNA. The sample profile shows 6,000 or so clones; around 91% of them were found once. The ten biggest clones cover about 20% of the sample.

Sequencing was carried out using naive CD8+ T cells sorted from blood. The cell subset or site label on this specimen signifies: total naive CD8+CD45RO- T cells. This TCR derives from a man aged 50 to 59 with hepatitis C virus infection. The sequence joins TRBV6-5 to TRBJ2-7; too little of a D gene remains to name it. The sequence in DNA is TGTGCCAGCAGTTACTCGACTTCAGCGGAGCAGTACTTC. Its protein product is CASSYSTSAEQYF.